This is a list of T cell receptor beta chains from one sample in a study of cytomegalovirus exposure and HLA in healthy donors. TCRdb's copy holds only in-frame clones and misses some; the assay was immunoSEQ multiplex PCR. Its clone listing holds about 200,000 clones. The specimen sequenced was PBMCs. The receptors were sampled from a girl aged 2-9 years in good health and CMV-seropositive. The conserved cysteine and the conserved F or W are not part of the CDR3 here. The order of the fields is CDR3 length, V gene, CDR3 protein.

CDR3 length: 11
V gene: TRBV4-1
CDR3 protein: ASSLFITDTQY

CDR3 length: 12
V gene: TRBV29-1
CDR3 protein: SVVTSGLAYEQY

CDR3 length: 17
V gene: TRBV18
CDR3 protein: ASSPIAGTGLSGANVLT

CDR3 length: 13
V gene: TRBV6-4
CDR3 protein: ASSGLAGIVYEQY

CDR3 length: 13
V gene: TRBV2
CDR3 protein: ASSEGTGSSRGYT

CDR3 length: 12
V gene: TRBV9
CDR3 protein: ASSVRQGSNEQY

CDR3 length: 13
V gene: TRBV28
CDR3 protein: ASSFTQGAYQGYT

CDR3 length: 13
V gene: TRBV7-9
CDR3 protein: ASSPQGFSGNTIY

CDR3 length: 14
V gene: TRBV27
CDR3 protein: ASSLSIGYLNYGYT

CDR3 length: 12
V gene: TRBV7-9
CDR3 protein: ASSPSQSTDTQY

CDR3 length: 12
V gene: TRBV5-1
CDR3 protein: ASSLTGGADTQY

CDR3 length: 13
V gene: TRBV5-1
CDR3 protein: ASSLVGVDRAEQF

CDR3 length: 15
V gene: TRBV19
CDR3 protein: ASSPAGKRELNTEAF

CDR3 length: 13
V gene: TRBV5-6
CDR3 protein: ASSLAGTGNTEAF

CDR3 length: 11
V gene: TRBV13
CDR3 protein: ASSDSGANVLT

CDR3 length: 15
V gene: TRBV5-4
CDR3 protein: ASSLSTKTGANYGYT

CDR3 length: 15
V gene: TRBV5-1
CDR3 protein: ASSLAMGQGSANEQF

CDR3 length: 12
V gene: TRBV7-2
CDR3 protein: ASSYRTITYEQY

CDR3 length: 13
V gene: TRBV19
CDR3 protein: AGLIGTKKWNEQF

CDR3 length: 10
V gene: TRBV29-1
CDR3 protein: SVGSGPGELF

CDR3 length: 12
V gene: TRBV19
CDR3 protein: ASSQGVDSYEQY

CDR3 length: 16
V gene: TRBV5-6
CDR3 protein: ASSLGPGRGLLTYEQY

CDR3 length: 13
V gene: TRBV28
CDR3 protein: ASSSPGQANYGYT

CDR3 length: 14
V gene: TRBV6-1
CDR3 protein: ASSEETSGYYNEQF

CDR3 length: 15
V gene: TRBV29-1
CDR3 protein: SVEDHDSGGGTDTQY

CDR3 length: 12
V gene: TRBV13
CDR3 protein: ASSSGLGVGELF

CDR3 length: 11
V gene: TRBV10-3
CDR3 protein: AISEDRESGYT

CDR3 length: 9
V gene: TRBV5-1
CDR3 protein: ASSSGLEQF